Listed here are 13 T cell receptor beta chains from one sample, sequenced in a study of blood T cell repertoires in COVID-19. Assay: immunoSEQ multiplex PCR; the TCRdb copy retains only in-frame clones and omits some. Found here are some 26,000 clones, 72% of them singletons; the top ten hold roughly 43%. The sequencing sample was made of peripheral blood. Receptor source: a woman of 80 years or more with acute or convalescent COVID-19.

The chain has TRBV6-2 or TRBV6-3 and TRBJ2-1, with 9 positions matching TRBD1. The CDR3 runs 14 residues. J was trimmed by 13 bases and V by 2 bases; bases with no gene match: 9. Germline lookup yields CDR1 MNHEY and CDR2 SVGEGT. CDR3 amino acids: CASSYGGTGSVQFF. The DNA for the CDR3 is TGTGCCAGCAGTTACGGTGGGACAGGGTCCGTTCAGTTCTTC.

The chain employs TRBV6-2 or TRBV6-3 and TRBJ2-1, with no clear D. The germline V and J ends were trimmed by 5 bases and 5 bases, with 10 bases remaining between them. Looked up from germline, CDR1 is MNHEY and CDR2 is SVGEGT. CDR3 length: 13 amino acids. CDR3 residues: CASSLRADNEQFF. DNA for the CDR3: TGTGCCAGCAGTCTGCGCGCCGACAATGAGCAGTTCTTC.

This sequence joins TRBV6-1 and TRBJ1-4; 10 nucleotides match TRBD1. This CDR3 comprises 16 residues. V shed 2 bases, J shed 11 bases, and the junction held 11 bases outside the gene matches. Germline V lookup: CDR1 MNHNS, CDR2 SASEGT. CDR3 region: CASSENWDRGMRKLFF. CDR3 sequence (DNA): TGTGCCAGCAGTGAAAATTGGGACAGGGGTATGCGGAAACTGTTTTTT.

The genes are TRBV28 and TRBJ1-1; D is possibly TRBD1 (5 bases). Germline CDR1 reads MDHEN; CDR2 reads SYDVKM. The V end was cut by 7 bases, the J end by 11 bases, with 32 bases between. The CDR3 contains 17 residues. CDR3 coding DNA: TGTGCCAGCACAGATCGGGGGAGGTCCTACCTCACGGAGTGGGCTTTCTTT. This encodes CASTDRGRSYLTEWAFF. The whole variable domain, filled in from reference TRBV28 and TRBJ1-1, reads DVKVTQSSRYLVKRTGEKVFLECVQDMDHENMFWYRQDPGLGLRLIYFSYDVKMKEKGDIPEGYSVSREKKERFSLILESASTNQTSMYLCASTDRGRSYLTEWAFFGQGTRLTVV.

This clone was detected only a few times. The V gene is TRBV7-9, the J gene TRBJ1-5; TRBD1 matches 7 bases. J was trimmed by 2 bases and V by 5 bases; bases with no gene match: 6. Germline CDR1 is SEHNR and CDR2 is FQNEAQ (reference sequence). The CDR3 runs to 15 residues. The CDR3 region is CASSIQGEGNQPQHF. The CDR3 bases are TGTGCCAGCAGCATCCAGGGGGAGGGCAATCAGCCCCAGCATTTT.

This sequence joins TRBV28 and TRBJ1-5, with a weak D call TRBD1 (5 bases). CDR1 and CDR2 from the germline V gene are MDHEN and SYDVKM. This CDR3 has 16 amino acids. The ends were cut back, 2 bases at V and 0 bases at J, with 11 bases in the middle. The CDR3 loop is CASSLLGAYSNQPQHF. Here the CDR3 DNA reads TGTGCCAGCAGTTTACTTGGGGCGTATAGCAATCAGCCCCAGCATTTT.

DNA of the CDR3: TGTGCCAGCAGTTACAACACAGGGGGTGACCAAGCTTTCTTT. It translates to CASSYNTGGDQAFF. V gene TRBV6-5 combines with J gene TRBJ1-1; 8 nucleotides agree with TRBD1. This CDR3 has 14 residues. Germline CDR1 and CDR2: MNHEY and SVGAGI. V shed 2 bases, J shed 9 bases, and the junction held 8 bases outside the gene matches.

This clone has more than one count but fewer than ten. This chain joins TRBV5-1 and TRBJ1-2; D remains ambiguous. This CDR3 has 15 amino acids. The ends were cut back, 0 bases at V and 1 base at J, with 10 bases in the middle. Germline V gene data show CDR1 as SGHRS and CDR2 as YFSETQ. CDR3 DNA sequence: TGCGCCAGCAGCTTGGGGGGAGTACGTAACTATGGCTACACCTTC. Protein: CASSLGGVRNYGYTF.

The chain uses TRBV19 and TRBJ1-1; no reliable D call. Germline CDR1 and CDR2: LNHDA and SQIVND (reference sequence). The CDR3 has 14 residues. Trimming stripped 6 bases from V and 3 bases from J, with 14 bases between. CDR3 protein: CASSKIFGDTEAFF. The CDR3 nucleotides read TGTGCCAGTAGCAAGATATTCGGGGACACTGAAGCTTTCTTT.

This clone was seen a single time. The rearrangement uses TRBV19 and TRBJ1-5; D remains ambiguous. V lost 1 base to trimming and J lost 5 bases, with 9 bases between them. The length of the CDR3 is 14 residues. The germline gives CDR1 LNHDA, CDR2 SQIVND (reference sequence). CDR3 region: CASSIVGRDQPQHF. The CDR3 bases are TGTGCCAGTAGTATAGTGGGGAGAGATCAGCCCCAGCATTTT.

This clone was counted only a few times. J is TRBJ1-2 and V is TRBV30; D is perhaps TRBD1 (6 bases). The CDR3 spans 15 residues. Germline V CDR1 and CDR2: GTSNPN, SVGIG (reference sequence). V lost 2 bases, J lost 6 bases, and 19 bases lay in between. CDR3 bases: TGTGCCTGGAGTTCCCCCGGGGGGCTGAGAAATGGCTACACCTTC. Amino acid sequence: CAWSSPGGLRNGYTF.

The CDR3 region is CASSPAGLRYNEQFF. In DNA, the CDR3 is TGCGCCAGCAGCCCAGCGGGACTAAGGTACAATGAGCAGTTCTTC. The V gene is TRBV5-1, the J gene TRBJ2-1, with 7 bases that match TRBD2. Germline trimming cut 4 bases from V and 4 bases from J; bases unmatched to any gene: 8. Germline V gives CDR1 SGHRS, CDR2 YFSETQ. This CDR3 region has 15 residues.

This clone was picked up one time. CDR3 DNA: TGTGCCAGCTCACCACCGGAGGGCTGGGGCTACACCTTC. It encodes CASSPPEGWGYTF. V usage is TRBV18 and J usage is TRBJ1-2; D remains ambiguous. The CDR3 runs to 13 residues. The ends were cut back, 0 bases at V and 8 bases at J, with 10 bases in the middle. CDR1 is KGHSH, CDR2 LQKENI, per germline.